The 10 T cell receptor beta chains below were found in one sample sequenced in a study of cytomegalovirus exposure and HLA in healthy donors. The study ran its PCR with 60 Vbeta and 13 Jbeta primers. Produced via immunoSEQ multiplex PCR; TCRdb's table is partial and in-frame only. The table shows approximately 160,000 clones, with around 79% occurring only once. Specimen: PBMCs. These receptors were collected from a young man in good health and CMV-seropositive.

This chain joins TRBV28 and TRBJ2-5; the D is unclear. The end of the DNA fits TRBJ2-7 better, so the J call may be wrong. The CDR3 covers 13 residues. Germline CDR1 MDHEN, CDR2 SYDVKM. CDR3 nucleotide sequence: TGTGCCAGCAGTTCAAACGCTAAATACGAGCAGTACTTC. Its translation: CASSSNAKYEQYF.

The chain recombines TRBV19 with TRBJ1-1; D uncertain. The CDR3 has 13 residues. V lost 7 bases to trimming and J lost 5 bases, with 14 bases between them. The germline gives CDR1 LNHDA, CDR2 SQIVND (reference sequence). CDR3 DNA: TGTGCCAGTAAAGTCATGACGGGAACTGAAGCTTTCTTT. It is translated as CASKVMTGTEAFF. Full variable domain (remainder filled in from reference TRBV19 and TRBJ1-1): DGGITQSPKYLFRKEGQNVTLSCEQNLNHDAMYWYRQDPGQGLRLIYYSQIVNDFQKGDIAEGYSVSREKKESFPLTVTSAQKNPTAFYLCASKVMTGTEAFFGQGTRLTVV.

This clone was found once. Here the CDR3 reads CASSKETSTDGIHGYTF. The DNA for the CDR3 is TGTGCCAGCAGCAAAGAGACTAGTACGGACGGGATCCACGGCTACACCTTC. The chain has TRBV21-1 and TRBJ1-2. TRBV21-1 is a listed pseudogene. The CDR3 has 17 amino acids.

For this clone: This sample also contains other DNA sequences that code for the same CDR3. CDR3: CASSPGTSYEQFF. In DNA, the CDR3 is TGTGCCAGCTCCCCCGGGACTAGTTATGAGCAGTTCTTC. This sequence joins TRBV18 and TRBJ2-1, with TRBD2 identical over 8 bases. Germline V gene sequence: CDR1 KGHSH, CDR2 LQKENI. The junction had 6 bases not matched to a gene; V was cut back by 6 bases and J by 8 bases. The CDR3 spans 13 residues. Full variable domain (missing parts from reference TRBV18 and TRBJ2-1): NAGVMQNPRHLVRRRGQEARLRCSPMKGHSHVYWYRQLPEEGLKFMVYLQKENIIDESGMPKERFSAEFPKEGPSILRIQQVVRGDSAAYFCASSPGTSYEQFFGPGTRLTVL.

CDR3 region: CASTLGGTGRAQHF. DNA of the CDR3: TGTGCCAGCACCCTAGGGGGGACAGGGAGAGCCCAGCATTTT. This chain uses TRBV2 with TRBJ1-5; 9 bases are a match to TRBD1. The junction had 12 bases not matched to a gene; V was cut back by 7 bases and J by 11 bases. Germline CDR1 and CDR2: SNHLY and FYNNEI. The CDR3 has 14 residues.

V is TRBV7-9 and J is TRBJ1-2; D unclear. This CDR3 spans 12 amino acids. Trimming took 5 bases from V and 4 from J, leaving 8 bases between them. Germline V gene lookup returns CDR1 SEHNR and CDR2 FQNEAQ (reference sequence). The CDR3 here is CASSPDFYGYTF. CDR3 in DNA: TGTGCCAGCAGCCCAGACTTCTATGGCTACACCTTC.

This clone showed up just once. The genes are TRBV4-1 and TRBJ2-1, with D hard to call. Germline V gene sequence: CDR1 MGHRA, CDR2 YSYEKL. The germline V and J ends were trimmed by 1 base and 3 bases, with 10 bases remaining between them. The CDR3 contains 15 residues. The CDR3 region has the DNA TGCGCCAGCAGCCAAGCTCGACACGTCTACAATGAGCAGTTCTTC. Its translation: CASSQARHVYNEQFF.

This clone was counted between two and nine times. The chain is built from TRBV28 and TRBJ2-7; D call uncertain. Germline V lookup: CDR1 MDHEN, CDR2 SYDVKM. The CDR3 sequence is 14 residues long. V dropped 1 base and J dropped 4 bases, with 11 bases sitting between them. CDR3 region: CASSLSAGSYEQYF. In nucleotides, the CDR3 is TGTGCCAGCAGTTTATCAGCAGGATCATACGAGCAGTACTTC.

The chain combines TRBV30 with TRBJ1-1; the match to TRBD1 covers 7 bases. The CDR3 length is 13 residues. Trimming at V came to 1 base and at J to 5 bases, leaving 4 bases not matched to a gene. Germline V gene sequence: CDR1 GTSNPN, CDR2 SVGIG (reference sequence). CDR3 amino acids: CAWSADRRTEAFF. CDR3 DNA: TGTGCCTGGAGTGCGGACAGGAGGACTGAAGCTTTCTTT.

V usage is TRBV27 and J usage is TRBJ1-2; D unresolved. The CDR3 spans 14 residues. Trimming shortened V by 2 bases and J by 11 bases, and 18 bases separated the two germline ends. Germline CDR1 reads MNHEY; CDR2 reads SMNVEV (reference sequence). CDR3: CASSLKGGILGYTF. The CDR3, as DNA: TGTGCCAGCAGTTTAAAAGGAGGGATTCTTGGGTACACCTTC.